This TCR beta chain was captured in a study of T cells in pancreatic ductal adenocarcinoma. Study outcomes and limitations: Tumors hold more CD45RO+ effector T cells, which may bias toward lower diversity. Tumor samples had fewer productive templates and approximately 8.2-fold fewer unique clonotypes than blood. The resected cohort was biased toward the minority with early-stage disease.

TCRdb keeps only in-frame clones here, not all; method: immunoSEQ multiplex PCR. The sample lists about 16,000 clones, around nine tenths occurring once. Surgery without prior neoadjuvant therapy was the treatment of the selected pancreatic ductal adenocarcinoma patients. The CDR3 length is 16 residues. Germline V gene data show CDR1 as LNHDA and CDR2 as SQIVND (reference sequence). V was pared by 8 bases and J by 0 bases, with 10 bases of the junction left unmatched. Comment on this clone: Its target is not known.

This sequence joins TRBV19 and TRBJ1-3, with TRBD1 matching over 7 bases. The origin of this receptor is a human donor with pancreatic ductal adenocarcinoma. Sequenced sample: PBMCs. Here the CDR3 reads CASRTTGQSSGNTIYF. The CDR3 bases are TGTGCCAGTCGCACGACAGGGCAAAGCTCTGGAAACACCATATATTTT.